Here is one T cell receptor beta chain with its context. The primer mix had 60 Vbeta and 13 Jbeta primers. The repertoire was sequenced with immunoSEQ multiplex PCR; TCRdb's copy has only in-frame clones and lacks some. This sample's table reports about 130,000 clones. This specimen belongs to a study of cytomegalovirus exposure and HLA in healthy donors. Trimming removed 4 bases from V and 3 bases from J; junction bases left unmatched: 12. Germline CDR1 reads LGHNA; CDR2 reads YNFKEQ. This CDR3 comprises 16 residues. The J gene is TRBJ2-7, the V gene TRBV4-2, with 7 bases identical to TRBD2. The TCR comes from a man aged 30 to 45 in good health and CMV-seronegative. Material: PBMCs. CDR3 nucleotides: TGTGCCAGCAGCCCGGACCCCTCGGGAGGTCTCTACGAGCAGTACTTC. This encodes CASSPDPSGGLYEQYF.